This record concerns one T cell receptor beta chain sequence. These data belong to a study of cytomegalovirus exposure and HLA in healthy donors. CDR3 length: 16 residues. Amplification used 60 Vbeta primers and 13 Jbeta primers. The repertoire was sequenced with immunoSEQ multiplex PCR; TCRdb's copy has only in-frame clones and lacks some. The data contain about 140,000 clones, 70% of them singletons. The V call is TRBV12-1, the J call TRBJ2-5; the D call of TRBD2 is as the table states it, not checked on the DNA. With the DNA end fitting TRBJ2-7 better, the J assignment may be wrong. TRBV12-1 is reported as a pseudogene. This receptor was identified in a woman aged 25-40 years in good health and CMV-seronegative. Material: PBMCs. The CDR3 is CASPSGITVRSYEQYF. Here the CDR3 DNA reads TGTGCCAGCCCTAGCGGGATTACGGTTCGGTCCTACGAGCAGTACTTC.